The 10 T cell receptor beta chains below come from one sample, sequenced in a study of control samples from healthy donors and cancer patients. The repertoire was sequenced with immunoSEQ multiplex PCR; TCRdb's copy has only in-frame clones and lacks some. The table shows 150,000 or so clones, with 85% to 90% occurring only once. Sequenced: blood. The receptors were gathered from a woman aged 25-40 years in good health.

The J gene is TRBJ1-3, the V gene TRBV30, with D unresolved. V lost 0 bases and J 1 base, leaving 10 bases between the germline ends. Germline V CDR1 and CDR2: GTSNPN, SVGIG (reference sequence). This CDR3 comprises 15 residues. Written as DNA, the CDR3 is TGTGCCTGGAGTGTTTCGGCCGGGTCTGGAAACACCATATATTTT. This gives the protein CAWSVSAGSGNTIYF.

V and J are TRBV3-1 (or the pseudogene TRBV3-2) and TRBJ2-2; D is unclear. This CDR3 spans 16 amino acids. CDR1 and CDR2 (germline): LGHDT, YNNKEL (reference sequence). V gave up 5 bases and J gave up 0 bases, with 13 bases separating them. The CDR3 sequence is CASSVRTVTNTGELFF. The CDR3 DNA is TGTGCCAGCAGCGTCAGGACGGTTACGAACACCGGGGAGCTGTTTTTT.

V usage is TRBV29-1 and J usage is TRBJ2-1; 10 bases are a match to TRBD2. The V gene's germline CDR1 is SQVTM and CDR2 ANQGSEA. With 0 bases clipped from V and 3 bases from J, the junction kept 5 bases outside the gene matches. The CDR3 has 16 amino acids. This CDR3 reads CSVEEPWTSGYNEQFF. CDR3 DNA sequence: TGCAGCGTTGAAGAACCGTGGACTAGCGGCTACAATGAGCAGTTCTTC.

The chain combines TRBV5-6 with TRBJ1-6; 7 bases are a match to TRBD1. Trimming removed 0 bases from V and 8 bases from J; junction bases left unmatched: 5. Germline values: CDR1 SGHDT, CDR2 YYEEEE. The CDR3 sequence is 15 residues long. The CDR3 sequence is CASSLAGTEYSPLHF. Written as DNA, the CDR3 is TGTGCCAGCAGCTTGGCCGGGACAGAATATTCACCCCTCCACTTT.

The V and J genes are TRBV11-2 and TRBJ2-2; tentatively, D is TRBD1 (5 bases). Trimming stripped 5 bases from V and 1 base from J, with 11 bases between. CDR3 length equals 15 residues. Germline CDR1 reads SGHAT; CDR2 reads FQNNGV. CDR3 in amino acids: CASSQPTENTGELFF. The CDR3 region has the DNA TGTGCCAGCAGCCAACCGACAGAGAACACCGGGGAGCTGTTTTTT. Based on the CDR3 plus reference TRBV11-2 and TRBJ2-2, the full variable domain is EAGVAQSPRYKIIEKRQSVAFWCNPISGHATLYWYQQILGQGPKLLIQFQNNGVVDDSQLPKDRFSAERLKGVDSTLKIQPAKLEDSAVYLCASSQPTENTGELFFGEGSRLTVL.

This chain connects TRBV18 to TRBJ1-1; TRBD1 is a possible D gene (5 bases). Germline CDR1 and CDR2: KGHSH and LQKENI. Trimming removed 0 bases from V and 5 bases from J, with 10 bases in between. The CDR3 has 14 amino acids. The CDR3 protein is CASSPPRQSTEAFF. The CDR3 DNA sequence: TGTGCCAGCTCACCACCGAGACAGTCGACTGAAGCTTTCTTT.

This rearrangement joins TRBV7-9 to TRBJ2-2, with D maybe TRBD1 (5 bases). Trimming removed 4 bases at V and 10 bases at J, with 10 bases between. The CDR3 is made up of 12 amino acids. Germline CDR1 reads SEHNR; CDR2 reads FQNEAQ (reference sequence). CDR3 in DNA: TGTGCCAGCAGCTCAGGGTTACCGGAGCTGTTTTTT. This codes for CASSSGLPELFF. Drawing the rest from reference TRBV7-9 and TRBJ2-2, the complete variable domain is DTGVSQNPRHKITKRGQNVTFRCDPISEHNRLYWYRQTLGQGPEFLTYFQNEAQLEKSRLLSDRFSAERPKGSFSTLEIQRTEQGDSAMYLCASSSGLPELFFGEGSRLTVL.

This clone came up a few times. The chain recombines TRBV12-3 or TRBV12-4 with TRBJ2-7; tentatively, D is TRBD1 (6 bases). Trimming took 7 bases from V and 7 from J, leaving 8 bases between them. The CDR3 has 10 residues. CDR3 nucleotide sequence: TGTGCCAGCAACAGGGATGAGCAGTACGTC. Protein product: CASNRDEQYV.

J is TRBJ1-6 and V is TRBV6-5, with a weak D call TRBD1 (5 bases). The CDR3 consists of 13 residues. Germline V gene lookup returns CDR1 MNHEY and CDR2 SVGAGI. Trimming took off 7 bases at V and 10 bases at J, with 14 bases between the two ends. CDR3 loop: CASTQGVYSPLHF. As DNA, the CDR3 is TGTGCCAGCACTCAGGGAGTATACTCACCCCTCCACTTT.

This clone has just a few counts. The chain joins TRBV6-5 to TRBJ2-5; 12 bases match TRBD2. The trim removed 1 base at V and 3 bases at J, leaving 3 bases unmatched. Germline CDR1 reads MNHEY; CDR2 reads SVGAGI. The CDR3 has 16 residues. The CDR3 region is CASSYWRLAGEETQYF. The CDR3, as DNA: TGTGCCAGCAGTTACTGGAGACTAGCGGGGGAAGAGACCCAGTACTTC.